The T cell receptor (beta chain) under discussion was sequenced for a study of glioma-infiltrating T cells after dendritic cell vaccination. Study overall: Samples are from glioblastoma patients in Phase I and II dendritic cell vaccine trials. The vaccine used monocyte-derived dendritic cells pulsed overnight with autologous tumor lysate.

V lost 3 bases, J lost 5 bases, and 14 bases lay in between. This CDR3 is built from 14 residues. In germline, CDR1 is SGHRS, CDR2 YFSETQ. Data came from immunoSEQ multiplex PCR; TCRdb stores just in-frame clones and leaves some out. This repertoire shows around 83,000 clones, 85% found once; its top ten account for around 8.5%. Time point indicated: after dendritic cell vaccination, including at tumor progression/relapse. The sample here was blood, taken after dendritic cell vaccination. This receptor was taken from a human donor with glioblastoma. This rearrangement joins TRBV5-1 to TRBJ1-2; tentatively, D is TRBD1 (5 bases). CDR3 protein: CASSSTPGLYGYTF. As DNA, the CDR3 is TGCGCCAGCAGCTCAACCCCAGGGTTATATGGCTACACCTTC.